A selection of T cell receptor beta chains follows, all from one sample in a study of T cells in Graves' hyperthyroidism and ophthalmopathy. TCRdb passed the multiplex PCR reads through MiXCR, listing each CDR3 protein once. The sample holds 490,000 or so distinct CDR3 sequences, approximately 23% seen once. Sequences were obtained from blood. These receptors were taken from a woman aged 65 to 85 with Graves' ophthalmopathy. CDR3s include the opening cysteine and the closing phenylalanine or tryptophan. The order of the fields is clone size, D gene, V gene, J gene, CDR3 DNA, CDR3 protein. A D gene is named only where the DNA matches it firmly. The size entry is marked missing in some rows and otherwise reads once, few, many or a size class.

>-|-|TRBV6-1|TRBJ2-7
TGTGCCAGCAGCGCAGGCAGAGCCGGGTACGAGCAGTACTTC
CASSAGRAGYEQYF
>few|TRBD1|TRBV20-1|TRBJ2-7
TGCAGTGCTAGAGATAATAAGAGAACAGGGGGTTTCCACGAGCAGTACTTC
CSARDNKRTGGFHEQYF
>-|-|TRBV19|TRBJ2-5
TGTGCCAGTAGTGCGCGGGACGGCGGGGCGGAGACCCAGTACTTC
CASSARDGGAETQYF
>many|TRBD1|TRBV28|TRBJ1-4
TGTGCCAGCAGGTCCCAACCAGGGGGCGGCACTAATGAAAAACTGTTTTTT
CASRSQPGGGTNEKLFF
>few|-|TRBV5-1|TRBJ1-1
TGCGCCAGCACCAGGGAGAGTGAAGCTTTCTTT
CASTRESEAFF
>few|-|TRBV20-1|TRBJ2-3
TGCAGTGCTAGTGAGCTAGCAGCCCTCACAGATACGCAGTATTTT
CSASELAALTDTQYF
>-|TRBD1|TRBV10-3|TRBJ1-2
TGTGCCATCCGTGCATTGACAGGGGCCCATTCCTATGGCTACACCTTC
CAIRALTGAHSYGYTF
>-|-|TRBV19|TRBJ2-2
TGTGCCAGTAGTCCCAAGGGCCCGAGAGCCGGGGAGCTGTTTTTT
CASSPKGPRAGELFF
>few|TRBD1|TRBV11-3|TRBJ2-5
TGTGCCAGCAGCCCGGGACAGGGATCCGTAGAGACCCAGTACTTC
CASSPGQGSVETQYF
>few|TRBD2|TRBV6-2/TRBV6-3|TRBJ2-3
TGTGCCAGCACCCTGGGACTAGCGGGAACAGATACGCAGTATTTT
CASTLGLAGTDTQYF
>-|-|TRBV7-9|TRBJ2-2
TGTGCCAGCAGCTTAGCGGGACCCTACACCGGGGAGCTGTTTTTT
CASSLAGPYTGELFF
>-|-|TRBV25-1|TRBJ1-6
TGTGCCAGCACCCGAGGTTCGGGGTTTAATTCACCCCTCCACTTT
CASTRGSGFNSPLHF
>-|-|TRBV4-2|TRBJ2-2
TGTGCCAGCAGCCGGGAAGCCTTTGTTGACACCGGGGAGCTGTTTTTT
CASSREAFVDTGELFF